The entry that follows covers one TCR beta chain sequence. Its antigen is not identified. This specimen comes from a study of T cells in tuberculosis. Turning to the study itself: This South African cohort compared adolescents with or without latent tuberculosis against adults with active tuberculosis.

Study conclusions and caveats: GEM motif frequencies gave about 70% accuracy; the GMM repertoire gave about 87%.

Produced via immunoSEQ multiplex PCR; TCRdb's table is partial and in-frame only. The profile shows around 35,000 clones, almost 95% of them singletons. The V gene's germline CDR1 is SNHLY and CDR2 FYNNEI. The CDR3 has 15 amino acids. V was pared by 6 bases and J by 10 bases, with 6 bases of the junction left unmatched. At study entry, adolescents had tuberculin skin tests and IGRA screening. On average around 100,000 T cells per donor were immunosequenced. This chain joins TRBV2 and TRBJ2-1; 16 bases match TRBD2. Sample: PBMCs. This receptor was identified in a donor aged 5 to 30 with latent tuberculosis or without tuberculosis infection. Some clones in this sample may be carry-over from other donors' samples. DNA of the CDR3: TGTGCCAGCAGGGCGGGACTAGCGGGGGGGCAAGAGCAGTTCTTC. It translates to CASRAGLAGGQEQFF.